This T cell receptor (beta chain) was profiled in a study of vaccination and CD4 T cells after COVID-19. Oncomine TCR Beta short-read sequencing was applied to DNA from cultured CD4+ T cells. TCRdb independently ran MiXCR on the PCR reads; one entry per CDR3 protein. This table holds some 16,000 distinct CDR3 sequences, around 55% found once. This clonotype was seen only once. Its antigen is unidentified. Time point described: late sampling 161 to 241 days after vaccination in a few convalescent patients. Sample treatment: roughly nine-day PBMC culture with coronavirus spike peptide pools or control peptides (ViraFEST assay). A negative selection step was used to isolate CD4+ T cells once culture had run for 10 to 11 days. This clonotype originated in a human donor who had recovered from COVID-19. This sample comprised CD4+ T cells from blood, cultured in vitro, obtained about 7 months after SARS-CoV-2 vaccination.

For the CDR3, the DNA is TGTGCCAGCAGCTTCGATGCCGAAGAGACCCAGTACTTC. It codes for CASSFDAEETQYF. V gene TRBV11-2 combines with J gene TRBJ2-5; D gene unclear. From germline, CDR1 is SGHAT and CDR2 FQNNGV. Trimming took 3 bases from V and 3 from J, leaving 8 bases between them. The CDR3 totals 13 residues.